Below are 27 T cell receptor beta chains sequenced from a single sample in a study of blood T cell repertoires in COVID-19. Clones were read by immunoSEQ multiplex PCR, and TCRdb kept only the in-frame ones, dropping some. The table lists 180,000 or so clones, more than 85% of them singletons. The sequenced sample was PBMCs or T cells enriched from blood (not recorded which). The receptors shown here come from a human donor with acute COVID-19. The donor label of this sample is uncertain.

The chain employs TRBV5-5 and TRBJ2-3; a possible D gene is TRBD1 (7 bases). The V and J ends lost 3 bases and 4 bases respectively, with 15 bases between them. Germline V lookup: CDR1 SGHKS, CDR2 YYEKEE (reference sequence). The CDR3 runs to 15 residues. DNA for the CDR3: TGTGCCAGCAGCTCCCGACAGGGAGGTGCAGATACGCAGTATTTT. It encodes CASSSRQGGADTQYF.

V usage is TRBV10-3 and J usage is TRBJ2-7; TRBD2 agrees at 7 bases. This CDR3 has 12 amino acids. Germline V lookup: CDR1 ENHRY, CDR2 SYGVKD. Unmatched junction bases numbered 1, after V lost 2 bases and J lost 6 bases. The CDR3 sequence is CAISERGGEQYF. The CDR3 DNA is TGTGCCATCAGTGAGCGCGGGGGCGAGCAGTACTTC.

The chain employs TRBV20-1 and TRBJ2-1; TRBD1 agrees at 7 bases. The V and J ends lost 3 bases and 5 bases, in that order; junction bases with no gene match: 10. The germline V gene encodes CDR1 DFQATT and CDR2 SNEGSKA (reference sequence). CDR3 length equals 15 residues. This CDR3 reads CSASDPTGRNNEQFF. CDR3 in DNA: TGCAGTGCTAGTGACCCGACAGGGCGAAACAATGAGCAGTTCTTC.

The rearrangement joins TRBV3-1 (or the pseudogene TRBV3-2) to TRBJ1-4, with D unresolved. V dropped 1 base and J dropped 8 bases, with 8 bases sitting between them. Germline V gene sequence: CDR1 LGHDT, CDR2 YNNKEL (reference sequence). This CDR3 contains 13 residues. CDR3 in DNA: TGTGCCAGCAGCCAAGGCGGTAGAGAAAAACTGTTTTTT. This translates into CASSQGGREKLFF.

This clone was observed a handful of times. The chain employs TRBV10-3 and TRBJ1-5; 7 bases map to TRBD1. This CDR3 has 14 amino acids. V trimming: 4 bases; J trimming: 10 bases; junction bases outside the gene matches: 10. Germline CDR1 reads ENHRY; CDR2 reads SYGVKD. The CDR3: CAISGGQGGVPQHF. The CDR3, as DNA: TGTGCCATCAGTGGAGGGCAGGGGGGAGTACCCCAGCATTTT.

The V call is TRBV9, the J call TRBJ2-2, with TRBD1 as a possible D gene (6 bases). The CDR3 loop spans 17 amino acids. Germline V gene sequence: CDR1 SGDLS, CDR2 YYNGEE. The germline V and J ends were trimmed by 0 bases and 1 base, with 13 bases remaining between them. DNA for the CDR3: TGTGCCAGCAGCGTAGGCCCAGGGGTCTTGAACACCGGGGAGCTGTTTTTT. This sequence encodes CASSVGPGVLNTGELFF.

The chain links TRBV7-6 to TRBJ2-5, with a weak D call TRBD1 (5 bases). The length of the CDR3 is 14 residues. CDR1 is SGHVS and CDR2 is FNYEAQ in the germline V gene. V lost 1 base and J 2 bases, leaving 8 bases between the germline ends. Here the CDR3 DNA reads TGTGCCAGCAGCTTAGTGCGACAGCAAGAGACCCAGTACTTC. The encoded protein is CASSLVRQQETQYF.

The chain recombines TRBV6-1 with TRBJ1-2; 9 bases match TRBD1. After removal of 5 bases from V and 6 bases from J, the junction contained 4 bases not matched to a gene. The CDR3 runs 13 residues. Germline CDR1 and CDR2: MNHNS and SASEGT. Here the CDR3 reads CASSWGQGDGYTF. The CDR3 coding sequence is TGTGCCAGCAGTTGGGGACAGGGAGATGGCTACACCTTC.

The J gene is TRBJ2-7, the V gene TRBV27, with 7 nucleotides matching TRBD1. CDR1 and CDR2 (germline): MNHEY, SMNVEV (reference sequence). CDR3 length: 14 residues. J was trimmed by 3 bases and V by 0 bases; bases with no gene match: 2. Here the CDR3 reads CASSLSGDSYEQYF. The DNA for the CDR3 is TGTGCCAGCAGTTTATCGGGGGACAGCTACGAGCAGTACTTC.

CDR3 protein: CASGLAPSVASGGSSTDTQYF. The CDR3 DNA is TGTGCTAGTGGTTTGGCCCCATCCGTGGCTAGCGGGGGGTCGAGCACAGATACGCAGTATTTT. The rearrangement joins TRBV12-5 to TRBJ2-3, with TRBD2 matching 11 bases. This CDR3 comprises 21 residues. Germline V gene lookup returns CDR1 LGHNT and CDR2 FRNRAP. The V and J ends lost 1 base and 0 bases, in that order; junction bases with no gene match: 15.

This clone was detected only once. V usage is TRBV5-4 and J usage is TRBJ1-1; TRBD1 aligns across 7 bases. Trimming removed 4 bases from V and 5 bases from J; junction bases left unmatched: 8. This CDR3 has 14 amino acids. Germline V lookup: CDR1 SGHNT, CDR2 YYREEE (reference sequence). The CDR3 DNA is TGTGCCAGCAGCGGCCGGGACAGAATTACTGAAGCTTTCTTT. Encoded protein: CASSGRDRITEAFF.

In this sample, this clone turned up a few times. In nucleotides, the CDR3 is TGTGCCAGCAGCCAAGACAAGGGGGCGCTTGAAGCTTTCTTT. This codes for CASSQDKGALEAFF. The chain carries TRBV4-2 and TRBJ1-1; 7 positions match TRBD1. This CDR3 spans 14 amino acids. Germline lookup yields CDR1 LGHNA and CDR2 YNFKEQ. V dropped 0 bases and J dropped 7; count of bases not matched to a gene: 5.

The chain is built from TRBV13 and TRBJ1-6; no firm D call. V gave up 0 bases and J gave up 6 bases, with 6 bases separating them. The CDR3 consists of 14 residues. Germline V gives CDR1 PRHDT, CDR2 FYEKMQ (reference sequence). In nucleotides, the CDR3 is TGTGCCAGCAGCTTAGGGAGCCTTAATTCACCCCTCCACTTT. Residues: CASSLGSLNSPLHF.

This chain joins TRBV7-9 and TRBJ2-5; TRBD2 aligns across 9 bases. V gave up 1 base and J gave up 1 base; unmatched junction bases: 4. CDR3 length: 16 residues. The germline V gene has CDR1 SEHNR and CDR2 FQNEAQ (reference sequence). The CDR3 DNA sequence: TGTGCCAGCAGCTTAGATGAGCGGGGGGCCCAAGAGACCCAGTACTTC. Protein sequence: CASSLDERGAQETQYF.

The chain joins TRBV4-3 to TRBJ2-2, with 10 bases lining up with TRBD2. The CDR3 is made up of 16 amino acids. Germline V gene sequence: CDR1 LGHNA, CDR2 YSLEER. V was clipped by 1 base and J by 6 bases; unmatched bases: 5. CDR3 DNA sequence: TGCGCCAGCAGCCAAGGGCTAGGACTAGCGGCCGGGGAGCTGTTTTTT. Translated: CASSQGLGLAAGELFF.

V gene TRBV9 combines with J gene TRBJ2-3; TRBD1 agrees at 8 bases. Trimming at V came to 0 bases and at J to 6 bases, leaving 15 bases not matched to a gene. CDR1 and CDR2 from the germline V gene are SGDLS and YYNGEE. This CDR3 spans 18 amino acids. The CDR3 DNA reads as TGTGCCAGCAGCGTAGCTACAGGGCAGGGGGCTCCCTTGGATACGCAGTATTTT. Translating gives CASSVATGQGAPLDTQYF.

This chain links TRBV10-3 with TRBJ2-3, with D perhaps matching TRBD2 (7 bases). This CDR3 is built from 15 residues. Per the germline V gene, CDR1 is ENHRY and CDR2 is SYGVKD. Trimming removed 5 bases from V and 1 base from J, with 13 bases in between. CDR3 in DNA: TGTGCCATCAGTACGGGGGGCGGTCGCACAGATACGCAGTATTTT. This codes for CAISTGGGRTDTQYF.

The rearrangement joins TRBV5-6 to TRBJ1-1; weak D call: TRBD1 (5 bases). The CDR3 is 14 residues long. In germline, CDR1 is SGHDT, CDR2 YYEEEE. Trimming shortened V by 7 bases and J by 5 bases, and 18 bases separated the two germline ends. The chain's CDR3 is CASRGEGRRTEAFF. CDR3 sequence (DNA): TGTGCCAGCCGAGGGGAGGGGCGGAGGACTGAAGCTTTCTTT.

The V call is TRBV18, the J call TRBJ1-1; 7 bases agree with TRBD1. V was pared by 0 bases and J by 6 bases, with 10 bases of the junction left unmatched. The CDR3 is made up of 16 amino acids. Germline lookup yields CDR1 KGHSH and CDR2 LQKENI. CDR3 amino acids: CASSPPGGLDNAEAFF. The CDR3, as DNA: TGTGCCAGCTCACCACCAGGGGGCTTGGATAACGCTGAAGCTTTCTTT.

The CDR3 protein is CASSPRTGTDTQYF. CDR3 sequence (DNA): TGTGCCAGCAGCCCAAGGACAGGAACAGATACGCAGTATTTT. The gene calls are TRBV9 and TRBJ2-3, with 7 bases that match TRBD1. The CDR3 contains 14 residues. Germline V gene lookup returns CDR1 SGDLS and CDR2 YYNGEE. J gave up 3 bases and V 4 bases, and 5 bases lay outside the gene matches.

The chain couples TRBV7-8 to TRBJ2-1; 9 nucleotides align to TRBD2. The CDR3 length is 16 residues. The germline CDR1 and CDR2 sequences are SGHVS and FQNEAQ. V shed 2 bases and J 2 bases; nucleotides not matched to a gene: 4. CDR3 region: CASSLWASGAYNEQFF. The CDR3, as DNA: TGTGCCAGCAGCTTATGGGCTAGCGGGGCCTACAATGAGCAGTTCTTC.

The CDR3, as DNA: TGTGCCAGTAGAAGACTAGCGGCCCATAATGAGCAGTTCTTC. Its protein is CASRRLAAHNEQFF. J is TRBJ2-1 and V is TRBV19; 9 bases are a match to TRBD2. With 6 bases clipped from V and 7 bases from J, the junction kept 7 bases outside the gene matches. Germline V gives CDR1 LNHDA, CDR2 SQIVND (reference sequence). This CDR3 has 14 amino acids.

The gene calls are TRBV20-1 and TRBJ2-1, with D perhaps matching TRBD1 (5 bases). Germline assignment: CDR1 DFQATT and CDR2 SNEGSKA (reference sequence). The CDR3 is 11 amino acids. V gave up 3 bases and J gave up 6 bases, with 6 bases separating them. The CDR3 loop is CSASQGNEQFF. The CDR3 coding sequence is TGCAGTGCTAGTCAGGGCAATGAGCAGTTCTTC.

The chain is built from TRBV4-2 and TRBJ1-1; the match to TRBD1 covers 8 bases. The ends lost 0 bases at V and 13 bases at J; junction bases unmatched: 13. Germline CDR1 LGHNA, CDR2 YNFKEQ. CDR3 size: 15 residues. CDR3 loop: CASSQDMGQVKDDFF. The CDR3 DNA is TGTGCCAGCAGCCAAGATATGGGACAGGTAAAGGATGATTTCTTT.

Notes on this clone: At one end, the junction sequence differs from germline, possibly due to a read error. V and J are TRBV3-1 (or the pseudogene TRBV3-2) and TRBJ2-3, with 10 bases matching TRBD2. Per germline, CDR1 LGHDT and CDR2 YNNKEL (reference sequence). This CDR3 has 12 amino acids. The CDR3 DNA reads TGTGCCAGCAGCCAACTAGCGGGGGTGGTACATTTT. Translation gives CASSQLAGVVHF.

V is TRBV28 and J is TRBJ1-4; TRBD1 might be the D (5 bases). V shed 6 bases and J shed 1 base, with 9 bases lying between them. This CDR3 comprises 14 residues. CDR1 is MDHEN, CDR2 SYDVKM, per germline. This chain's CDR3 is CASSGGGTNEKLFF. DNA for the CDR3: TGTGCCAGCAGCGGGGGGGGAACTAATGAAAAACTGTTTTTT. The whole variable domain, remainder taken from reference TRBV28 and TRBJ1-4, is DVKVTQSSRYLVKRTGEKVFLECVQDMDHENMFWYRQDPGLGLRLIYFSYDVKMKEKGDIPEGYSVSREKKERFSLILESASTNQTSMYLCASSGGGTNEKLFFGSGTQLSVL.

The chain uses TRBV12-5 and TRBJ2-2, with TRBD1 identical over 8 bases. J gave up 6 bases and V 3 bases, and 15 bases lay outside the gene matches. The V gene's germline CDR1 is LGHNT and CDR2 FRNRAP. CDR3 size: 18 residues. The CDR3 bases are TGTGCTAGTGGTTTTTATCTGGACGGACAGGGAAAGGCCGGGGAGCTGTTTTTT. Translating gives CASGFYLDGQGKAGELFF.